Described below is a single TCR beta chain sequence and its context. This sample stems from a study of shared T cell receptors in the human thymus. Repertoires were generated with immunoSEQ multiplex PCR, while TCRdb's copy carries only in-frame clones and drops some. Here the sample spans around 730,000 clones, 80% to 90% being singletons. The CDR3 consists of 14 residues. Germline V lookup: CDR1 SGHRS, CDR2 YFSETQ. Trimming took off 4 bases at V and 1 base at J, with 11 bases between the two ends. This sample was also put to use in a study of human thymus T cells.

This clonotype was obtained from a girl less than two years old with a congenital heart defect. V is TRBV5-1 and J is TRBJ1-1; the D gene is possibly TRBD1 (6 bases). The source material was thymocytes. The CDR3 nucleotides read TGCGCCAGCAGCAATAAACAGGGGAACACTGAAGCTTTCTTT. This sequence encodes CASSNKQGNTEAFF.